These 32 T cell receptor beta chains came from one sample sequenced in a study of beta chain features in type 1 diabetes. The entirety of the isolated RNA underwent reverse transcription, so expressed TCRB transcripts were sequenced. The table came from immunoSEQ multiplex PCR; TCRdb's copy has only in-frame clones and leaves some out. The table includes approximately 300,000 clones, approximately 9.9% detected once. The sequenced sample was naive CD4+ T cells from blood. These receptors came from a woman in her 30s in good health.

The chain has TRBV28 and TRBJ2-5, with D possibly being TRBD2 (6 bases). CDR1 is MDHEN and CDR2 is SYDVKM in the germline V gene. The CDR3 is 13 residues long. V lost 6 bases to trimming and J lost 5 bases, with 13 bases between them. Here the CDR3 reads CASRRGVGETQYF. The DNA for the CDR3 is TGTGCCAGCAGACGCGGGGTTGGGGAGACCCAGTACTTC.

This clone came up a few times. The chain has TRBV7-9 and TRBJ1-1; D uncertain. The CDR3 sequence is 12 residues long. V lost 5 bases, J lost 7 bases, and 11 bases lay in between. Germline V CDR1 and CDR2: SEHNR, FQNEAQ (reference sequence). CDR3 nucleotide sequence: TGTGCCAGCAGCCCGATAGAGTTTGAAGCTTTCTTT. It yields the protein CASSPIEFEAFF.

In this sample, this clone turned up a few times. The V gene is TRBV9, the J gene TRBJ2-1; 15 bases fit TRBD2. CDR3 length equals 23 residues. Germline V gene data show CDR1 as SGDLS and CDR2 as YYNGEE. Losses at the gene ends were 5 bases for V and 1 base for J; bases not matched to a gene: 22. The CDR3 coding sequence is TGTGCCAGCAGTGCTTCGGGACTAGCGGGAGGAATACGAGGTATCAGATCCTACAATGAGCAGTTCTTC. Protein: CASSASGLAGGIRGIRSYNEQFF.

CDR3: CASSGQGTNTEAFF. Here the CDR3 DNA reads TGTGCCAGCAGCGGACAGGGGACGAACACTGAAGCTTTCTTT. The chain joins TRBV6-5 to TRBJ1-1; 9 bases fit TRBD1. From germline, CDR1 is MNHEY and CDR2 SVGAGI. The CDR3 has 14 amino acids. Trimming took 6 bases from V and 1 from J; bases not matched to a gene: 3.

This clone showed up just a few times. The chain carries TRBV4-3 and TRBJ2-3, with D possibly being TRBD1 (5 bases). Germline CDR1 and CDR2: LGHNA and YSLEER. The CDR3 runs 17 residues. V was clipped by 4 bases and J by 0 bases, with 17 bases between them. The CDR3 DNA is TGCGCCAGCAGCCCTGAACTGGACACCACTAGCACAGATACGCAGTATTTT. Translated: CASSPELDTTSTDTQYF.

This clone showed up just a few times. CDR3 sequence reads: CASSQDLLEPSYEQYF. In DNA, the CDR3 is TGTGCCAGCAGCCAAGATCTTCTGGAGCCCTCCTACGAGCAGTACTTC. The gene calls are TRBV4-2 and TRBJ2-7; D gene unclear. Germline values: CDR1 LGHNA, CDR2 YNFKEQ. V lost 0 bases and J 0 bases, leaving 12 bases between the germline ends. The CDR3 is 16 amino acids.

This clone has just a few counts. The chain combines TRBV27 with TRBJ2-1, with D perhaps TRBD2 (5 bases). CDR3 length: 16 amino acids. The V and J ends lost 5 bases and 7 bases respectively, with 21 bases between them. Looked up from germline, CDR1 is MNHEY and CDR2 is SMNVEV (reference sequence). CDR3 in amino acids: CASSPPFELAGNEQFF. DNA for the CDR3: TGTGCCAGCAGTCCGCCTTTCGAGCTAGCTGGTAATGAGCAGTTCTTC.

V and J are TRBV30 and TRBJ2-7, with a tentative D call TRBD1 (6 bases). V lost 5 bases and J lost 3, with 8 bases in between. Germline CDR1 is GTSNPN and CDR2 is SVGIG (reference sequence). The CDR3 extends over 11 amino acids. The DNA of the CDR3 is TGTGCCTGGGAACAGGGCTACGAGCAGTACTTC. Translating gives CAWEQGYEQYF.

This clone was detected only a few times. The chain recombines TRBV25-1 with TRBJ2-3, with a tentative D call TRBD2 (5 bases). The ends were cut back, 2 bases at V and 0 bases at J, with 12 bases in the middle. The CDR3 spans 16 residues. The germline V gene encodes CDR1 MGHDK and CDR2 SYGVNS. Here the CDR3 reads CASSEKFGISTDTQYF. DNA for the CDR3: TGTGCCAGCAGTGAAAAATTCGGGATTAGCACAGATACGCAGTATTTT.

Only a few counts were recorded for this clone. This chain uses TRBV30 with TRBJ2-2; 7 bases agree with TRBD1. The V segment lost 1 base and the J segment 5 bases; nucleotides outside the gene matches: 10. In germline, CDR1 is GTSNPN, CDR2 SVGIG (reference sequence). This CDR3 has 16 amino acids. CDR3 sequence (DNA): TGTGCCTGGAGTGATATACAGGGGATCGTGACCGGGGAGCTGTTTTTT. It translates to CAWSDIQGIVTGELFF.

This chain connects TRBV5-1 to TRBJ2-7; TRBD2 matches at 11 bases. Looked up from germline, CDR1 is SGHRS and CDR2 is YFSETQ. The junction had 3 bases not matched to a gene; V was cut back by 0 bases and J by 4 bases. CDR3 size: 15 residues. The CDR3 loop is CASSLVASGRYEQYF. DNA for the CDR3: TGCGCCAGCAGCTTGGTGGCTAGCGGGAGGTACGAGCAGTACTTC.

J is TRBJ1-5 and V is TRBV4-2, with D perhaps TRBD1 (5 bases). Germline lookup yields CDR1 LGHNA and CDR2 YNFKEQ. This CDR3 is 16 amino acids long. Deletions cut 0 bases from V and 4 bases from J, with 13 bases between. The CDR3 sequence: CASSQDNGGLNQPQHF. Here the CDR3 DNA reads TGTGCCAGCAGCCAAGATAACGGGGGATTGAATCAGCCCCAGCATTTT.

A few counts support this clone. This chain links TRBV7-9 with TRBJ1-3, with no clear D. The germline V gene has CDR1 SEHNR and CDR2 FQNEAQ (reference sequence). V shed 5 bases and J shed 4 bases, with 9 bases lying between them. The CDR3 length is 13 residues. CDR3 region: CASSLTSGNTIYF. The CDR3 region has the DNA TGTGCCAGCAGCCTAACCTCAGGAAACACCATATATTTT. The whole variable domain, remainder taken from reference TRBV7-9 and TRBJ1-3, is DTGVSQNPRHKITKRGQNVTFRCDPISEHNRLYWYRQTLGQGPEFLTYFQNEAQLEKSRLLSDRFSAERPKGSFSTLEIQRTEQGDSAMYLCASSLTSGNTIYFGEGSWLTVV.

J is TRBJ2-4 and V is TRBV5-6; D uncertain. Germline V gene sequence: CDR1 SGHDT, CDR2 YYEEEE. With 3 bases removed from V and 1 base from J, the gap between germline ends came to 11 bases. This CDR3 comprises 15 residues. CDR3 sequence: CASSSPAVAKNIQYF. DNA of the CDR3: TGTGCCAGCAGCTCACCGGCGGTGGCCAAAAACATTCAGTACTTC.

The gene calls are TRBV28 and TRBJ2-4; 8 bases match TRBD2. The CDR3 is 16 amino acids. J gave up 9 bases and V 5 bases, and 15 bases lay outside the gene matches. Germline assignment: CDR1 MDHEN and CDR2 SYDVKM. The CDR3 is CASSHIPGGALVIQYF. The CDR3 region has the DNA TGTGCCAGCAGTCACATCCCGGGGGGGGCTTTGGTCATTCAGTACTTC.

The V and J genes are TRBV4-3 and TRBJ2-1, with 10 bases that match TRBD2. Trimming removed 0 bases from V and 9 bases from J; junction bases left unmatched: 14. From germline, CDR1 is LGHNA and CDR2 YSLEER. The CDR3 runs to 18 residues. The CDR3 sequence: CASSQDIFVASGSGEQFF. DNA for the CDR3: TGCGCCAGCAGCCAAGATATTTTTGTGGCTAGCGGGAGTGGTGAGCAGTTCTTC.

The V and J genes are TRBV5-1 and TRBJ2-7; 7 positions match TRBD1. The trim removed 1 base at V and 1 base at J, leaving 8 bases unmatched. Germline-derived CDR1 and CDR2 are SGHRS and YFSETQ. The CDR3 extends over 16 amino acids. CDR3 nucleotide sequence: TGCGCCAGCAGCTTGTGGGGGACAGTTAGTTCCTACGAGCAGTACTTC. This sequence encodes CASSLWGTVSSYEQYF.

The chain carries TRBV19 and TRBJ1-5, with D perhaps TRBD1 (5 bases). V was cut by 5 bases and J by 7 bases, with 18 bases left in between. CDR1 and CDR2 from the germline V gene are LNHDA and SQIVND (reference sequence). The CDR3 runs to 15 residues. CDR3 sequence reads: CASSLVDSGGQPQHF. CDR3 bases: TGTGCCAGTAGTTTGGTTGACAGTGGCGGCCAGCCCCAGCATTTT.

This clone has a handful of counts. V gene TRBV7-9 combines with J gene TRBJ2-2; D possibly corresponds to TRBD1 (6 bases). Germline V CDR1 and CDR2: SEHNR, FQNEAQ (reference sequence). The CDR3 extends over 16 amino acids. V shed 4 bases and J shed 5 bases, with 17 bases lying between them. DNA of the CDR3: TGTGCCAGCAGCTCCACACCGGGACAACGTACCGGGGAGCTGTTTTTT. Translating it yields CASSSTPGQRTGELFF. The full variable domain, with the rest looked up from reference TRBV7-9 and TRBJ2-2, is DTGVSQNPRHKITKRGQNVTFRCDPISEHNRLYWYRQTLGQGPEFLTYFQNEAQLEKSRLLSDRFSAERPKGSFSTLEIQRTEQGDSAMYLCASSSTPGQRTGELFFGEGSRLTVL.

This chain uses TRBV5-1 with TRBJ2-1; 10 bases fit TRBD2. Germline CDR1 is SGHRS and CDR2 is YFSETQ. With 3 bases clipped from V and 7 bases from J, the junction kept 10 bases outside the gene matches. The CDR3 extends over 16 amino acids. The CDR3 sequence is CASSSGGLAEGNEQFF. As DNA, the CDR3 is TGCGCCAGCAGCTCGGGAGGACTAGCGGAGGGGAATGAGCAGTTCTTC.

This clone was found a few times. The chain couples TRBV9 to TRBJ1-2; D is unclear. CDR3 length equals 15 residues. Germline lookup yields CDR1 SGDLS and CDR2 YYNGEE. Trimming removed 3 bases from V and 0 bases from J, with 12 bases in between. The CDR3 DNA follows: TGTGCCAGCAGCGCCGTTAGCCAAACTAACTATGGCTACACCTTC. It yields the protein CASSAVSQTNYGYTF.

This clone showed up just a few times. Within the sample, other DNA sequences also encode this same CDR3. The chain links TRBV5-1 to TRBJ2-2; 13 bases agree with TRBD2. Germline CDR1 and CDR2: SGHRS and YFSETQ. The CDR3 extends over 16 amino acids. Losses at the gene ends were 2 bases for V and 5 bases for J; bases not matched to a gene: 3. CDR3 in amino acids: CASSFGLAGVTGELFF. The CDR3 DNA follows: TGCGCCAGCAGCTTCGGACTAGCGGGGGTAACCGGGGAGCTGTTTTTT.

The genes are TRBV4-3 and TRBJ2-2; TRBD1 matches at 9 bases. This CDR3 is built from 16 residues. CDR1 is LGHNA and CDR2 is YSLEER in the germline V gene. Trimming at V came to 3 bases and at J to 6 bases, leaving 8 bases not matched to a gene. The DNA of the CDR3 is TGCGCCAGCAGCCAGCTACAGGGGGCTGGGCCCGGGGAGCTGTTTTTT. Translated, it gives CASSQLQGAGPGELFF.

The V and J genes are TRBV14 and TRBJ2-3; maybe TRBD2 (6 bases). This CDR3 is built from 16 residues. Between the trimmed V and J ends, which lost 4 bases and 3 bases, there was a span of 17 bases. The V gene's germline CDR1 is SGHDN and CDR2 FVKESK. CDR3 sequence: CASSPVFAEGTDTQYF. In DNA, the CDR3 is TGTGCCAGCAGCCCAGTGTTTGCGGAGGGGACAGATACGCAGTATTTT.

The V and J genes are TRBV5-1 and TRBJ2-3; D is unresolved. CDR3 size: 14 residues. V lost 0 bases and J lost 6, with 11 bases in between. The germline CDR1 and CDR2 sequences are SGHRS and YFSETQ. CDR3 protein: CASSLEGGEDTQYF. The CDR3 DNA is TGCGCCAGCAGCTTGGAAGGCGGAGAGGATACGCAGTATTTT.

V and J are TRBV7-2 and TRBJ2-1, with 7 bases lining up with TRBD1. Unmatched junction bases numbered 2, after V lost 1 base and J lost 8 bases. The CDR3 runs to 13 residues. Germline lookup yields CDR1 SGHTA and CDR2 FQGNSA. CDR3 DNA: TGTGCCAGCAGCTTAGACAGGGGTGATGAGCAGTTCTTC. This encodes CASSLDRGDEQFF.

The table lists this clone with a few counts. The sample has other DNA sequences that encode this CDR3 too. Here the CDR3 reads CAWSAGGNEKLFF. The CDR3 region has the DNA TGTGCCTGGAGTGCAGGGGGAAATGAAAAACTGTTTTTT. The J gene is TRBJ1-4, the V gene TRBV30; 7 nucleotides agree with TRBD1. CDR3 length: 13 amino acids. The V segment lost 1 base and the J segment 5 bases; nucleotides outside the gene matches: 1. Germline V lookup: CDR1 GTSNPN, CDR2 SVGIG (reference sequence).

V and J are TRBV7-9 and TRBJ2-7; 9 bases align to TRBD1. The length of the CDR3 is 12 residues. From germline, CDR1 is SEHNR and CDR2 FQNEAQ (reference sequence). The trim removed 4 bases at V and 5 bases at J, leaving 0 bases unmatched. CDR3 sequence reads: CASSWDRDEQYF. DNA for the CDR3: TGTGCCAGCAGCTGGGACAGGGACGAGCAGTACTTC.

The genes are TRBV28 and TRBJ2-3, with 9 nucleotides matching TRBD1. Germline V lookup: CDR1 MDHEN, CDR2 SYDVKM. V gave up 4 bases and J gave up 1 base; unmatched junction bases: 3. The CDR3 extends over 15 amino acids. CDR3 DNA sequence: TGTGCCAGCAGTTCCCGGACAGGGGGCACAGATACGCAGTATTTT. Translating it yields CASSSRTGGTDTQYF.

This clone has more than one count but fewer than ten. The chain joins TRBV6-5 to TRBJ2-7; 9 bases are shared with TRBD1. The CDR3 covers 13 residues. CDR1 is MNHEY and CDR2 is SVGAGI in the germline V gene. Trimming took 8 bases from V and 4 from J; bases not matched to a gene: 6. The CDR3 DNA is TGTGCCAGCCGGGGGACAGGGATATACGAGCAGTACTTC. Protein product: CASRGTGIYEQYF.

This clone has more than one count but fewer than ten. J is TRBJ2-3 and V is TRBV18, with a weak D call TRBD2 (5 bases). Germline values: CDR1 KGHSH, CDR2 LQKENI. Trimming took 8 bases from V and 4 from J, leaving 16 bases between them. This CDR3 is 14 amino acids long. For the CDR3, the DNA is TGTGCCAGCACAGCGAATCGGGATCCAGATACGCAGTATTTT. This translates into CASTANRDPDTQYF.

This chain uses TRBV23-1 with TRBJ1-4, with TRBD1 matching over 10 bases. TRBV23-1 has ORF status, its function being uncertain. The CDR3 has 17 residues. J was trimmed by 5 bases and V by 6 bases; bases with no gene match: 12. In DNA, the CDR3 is TGCGCCAGCAGCCGGGACAGGGGAACTGCGCCGAATGAAAAACTGTTTTTT. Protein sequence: CASSRDRGTAPNEKLFF.